These 9 T cell receptor beta chains share one sample of origin, sequenced in a study of graft-versus-host responses after intestinal transplantation (dated by TCRdb to the early 2020s). The label giving this sample's time point can be read as: cells obtained before transplantation from donor or recipient. Library preparation employed the immunoSEQ multiplex PCR assay. The table comes from immuneACCESS by way of TCRdb, which keeps in-frame sequences with V and J called. Part of the clones is missing from these tables; in studies checked, under half for an unresolved V gene and the rest for unknown reasons. Within this sample are about 120,000 clones, with 90% of them counted one time only. The top ten constitute more than 0.15% of the sample. Antigens of these TCRs are unknown. The source material was unstimulated CD4+ T cells sorted from spleen or lymph node cells, sampled before intestinal transplant. The receptors stem from a human donor who received an intestinal transplant.

The V and J genes are TRBV11-2 and TRBJ1-1, with D unresolved. CDR1 SGHAT and CDR2 FQNNGV come from the germline V gene. The germline V and J ends were trimmed by 0 bases and 12 bases, with 8 bases remaining between them. The CDR3 totals 11 residues. CDR3: CASSLDMRTFF. In DNA, the CDR3 is TGTGCCAGCAGCTTAGATATGAGAACTTTCTTT. The complete variable domain, with remaining parts taken from reference TRBV11-2 and TRBJ1-1, reads EAGVAQSPRYKIIEKRQSVAFWCNPISGHATLYWYQQILGQGPKLLIQFQNNGVVDDSQLPKDRFSAERLKGVDSTLKIQPAKLEDSAVYLCASSLDMRTFFGQGTRLTVV.

CDR3: CASSQEESGTHHEQYF. The CDR3 DNA sequence: TGTGCCAGCAGCCAAGAGGAAAGCGGGACTCACCACGAGCAGTACTTC. This chain connects TRBV5-4 to TRBJ2-7; 7 bases are shared with TRBD2. CDR1 SGHNT and CDR2 YYREEE come from the germline V gene (reference sequence). This CDR3 is 16 amino acids long. Trimming at V came to 4 bases and at J to 5 bases, leaving 15 bases not matched to a gene.

The chain carries TRBV7-2 and TRBJ1-1, with D maybe TRBD1 (5 bases). Trimming cost V 5 bases and J 2 bases, with 18 bases left between them. The CDR3 covers 16 residues. CDR1 and CDR2 from the germline V gene are SGHTA and FQGNSA. CDR3 sequence (DNA): TGTGCCAGCAGCGCCAGGGTGTTGGCGACAAACACTGAAGCTTTCTTT. Translated, it gives CASSARVLATNTEAFF.

This clone appeared a few times. V gene TRBV18 combines with J gene TRBJ1-4, with D possibly being TRBD1 (6 bases). Deletions cut 4 bases from V and 4 bases from J, with 7 bases between. This CDR3 comprises 13 residues. From germline, CDR1 is KGHSH and CDR2 LQKENI. In DNA form, the CDR3 reads TGTGCCAGCTCACGGGACAATAATGAAAAACTGTTTTTT. Protein: CASSRDNNEKLFF. Using reference TRBV18 and TRBJ1-4 for the parts outside the CDR3, the full variable domain is NAGVMQNPRHLVRRRGQEARLRCSPMKGHSHVYWYRQLPEEGLKFMVYLQKENIIDESGMPKERFSAEFPKEGPSILRIQQVVRGDSAAYFCASSRDNNEKLFFGSGTQLSVL.

This clone was seen only a few times. The CDR3 coding sequence is TGTGCCAGCAGTTATACTCAGGGTCCCAATGAGCAGTTCTTC. It specifies CASSYTQGPNEQFF. The genes are TRBV6-6 and TRBJ2-1; the D gene is possibly TRBD1 (5 bases). Germline V gene sequence: CDR1 MNHNY, CDR2 SVGAGI (reference sequence). V was shortened by 3 bases and J by 6 bases, with 12 bases between the two germline ends. The CDR3 contains 14 residues.

This clone showed up just once. The chain recombines TRBV5-1 with TRBJ2-5; D call uncertain. The CDR3 is 16 residues long. The germline CDR1 and CDR2 sequences are SGHRS and YFSETQ. Trimming shortened V by 0 bases and J by 0 bases, and 12 bases separated the two germline ends. The CDR3 coding sequence is TGCGCCAGCAGCTTGGGATCACATCTGTACCAAGAGACCCAGTACTTC. This encodes CASSLGSHLYQETQYF.

The chain carries TRBV6-9 and TRBJ2-5, with D maybe TRBD1 (6 bases). From germline, CDR1 is MNHGY and CDR2 SVAAGI. The CDR3 covers 13 residues. Trimming pared 6 bases from V and 11 bases from J, leaving 19 bases between. CDR3 residues: CASRPPRGKEQYF. The CDR3 DNA follows: TGTGCCAGCAGACCCCCCAGGGGTAAGGAGCAGTACTTC.

The J gene is TRBJ2-3, the V gene TRBV5-1; 10 bases map to TRBD1. V lost 0 bases, J lost 6 bases, and 10 bases stayed unmatched. Germline assignment: CDR1 SGHRS and CDR2 YFSETQ. This CDR3 has 17 amino acids. CDR3 DNA sequence: TGCGCCAGCAGCTTGGAGCCCCGGGACAGGGGTTGGGATACGCAGTATTTT. Its translation is CASSLEPRDRGWDTQYF.

This chain uses TRBV11-2 with TRBJ2-3; 11 bases line up with TRBD2. The CDR3 contains 15 residues. Germline V gene lookup returns CDR1 SGHAT and CDR2 FQNNGV. The V segment lost 5 bases and the J segment 1 base; nucleotides outside the gene matches: 2. The CDR3 sequence: CASSKLAGGTDTQYF. CDR3 nucleotides: TGTGCCAGCAGCAAACTAGCGGGGGGCACAGATACGCAGTATTTT. The whole variable domain, remainder taken from reference TRBV11-2 and TRBJ2-3, is EAGVAQSPRYKIIEKRQSVAFWCNPISGHATLYWYQQILGQGPKLLIQFQNNGVVDDSQLPKDRFSAERLKGVDSTLKIQPAKLEDSAVYLCASSKLAGGTDTQYFGPGTRLTVL.